Sequencing of this TCR beta chain was carried out in a study of cytomegalovirus exposure and HLA in healthy donors. The V gene's germline CDR1 is SGHRS and CDR2 YFSETQ. The CDR3 is 15 amino acids. V lost 4 bases and J lost 4; bases outside the gene matches: 5. The primer mix had 60 Vbeta and 13 Jbeta primers. Clones were sequenced by immunoSEQ multiplex PCR, and TCRdb holds only the in-frame ones, with some missing. The repertoire holds 150,000 to 200,000 clones, with 68% as singletons. A word on this clone: Its matching antigen is unknown.

Study-wide findings and caveats: Common viral pathogens seemed, in a later analysis, to connect with several of the most significant clusters. Accurate HLA-A and HLA-B prediction from TCR beta sequences was reported for most subjects. TCR beta chains numbering some 160 were designated cytomegalovirus-associated. In a later analysis, across HLA loci, associated TCR counts were highest for DRB1, lowest for HLA-C.

The chain recombines TRBV5-1 with TRBJ1-2, with 12 nucleotides matching TRBD1. This sequence was found in a man in his fifties in good health and CMV-seronegative. Sequenced input: PBMCs. CDR3: CASSQGQGATYGYTF. Written as DNA, the CDR3 is TGCGCCAGCAGCCAGGGACAGGGGGCTACCTATGGCTACACCTTC.